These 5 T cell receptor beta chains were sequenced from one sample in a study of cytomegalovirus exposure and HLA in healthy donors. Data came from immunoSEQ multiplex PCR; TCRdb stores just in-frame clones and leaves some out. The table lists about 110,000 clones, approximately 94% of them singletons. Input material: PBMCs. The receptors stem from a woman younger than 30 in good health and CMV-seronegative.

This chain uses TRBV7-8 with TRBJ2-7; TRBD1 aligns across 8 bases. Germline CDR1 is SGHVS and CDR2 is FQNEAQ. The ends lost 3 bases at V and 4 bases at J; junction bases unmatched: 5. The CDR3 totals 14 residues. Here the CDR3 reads CASSFIGQGYEQYF. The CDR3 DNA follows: TGTGCCAGCAGCTTTATAGGACAGGGATACGAGCAGTACTTC.

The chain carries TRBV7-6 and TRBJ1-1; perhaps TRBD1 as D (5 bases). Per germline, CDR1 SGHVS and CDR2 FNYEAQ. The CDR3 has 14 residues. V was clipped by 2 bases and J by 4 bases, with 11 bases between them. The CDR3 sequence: CASSLRRGGTEAFF. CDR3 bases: TGTGCCAGCAGCTTAAGGAGGGGAGGCACTGAAGCTTTCTTT.

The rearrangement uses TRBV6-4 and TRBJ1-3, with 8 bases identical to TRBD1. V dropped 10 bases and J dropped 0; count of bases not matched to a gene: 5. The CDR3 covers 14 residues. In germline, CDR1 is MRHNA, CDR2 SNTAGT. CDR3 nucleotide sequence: TGTGCCACAGGGGGCACGGACTCTGGAAACACCATATATTTT. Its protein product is CATGGTDSGNTIYF.

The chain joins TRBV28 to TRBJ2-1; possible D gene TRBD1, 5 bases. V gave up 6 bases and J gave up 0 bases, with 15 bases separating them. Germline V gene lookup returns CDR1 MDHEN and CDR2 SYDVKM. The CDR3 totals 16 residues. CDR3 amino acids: CASRIVTGDSYNEQFF. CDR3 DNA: TGTGCCAGCAGAATAGTAACAGGCGACTCCTACAATGAGCAGTTCTTC.

The CDR3 loop reads CASRERTSGTDTQYF. The CDR3 DNA reads TGTGCCAGCAGGGAGAGGACTAGCGGCACAGATACGCAGTATTTT. The chain recombines TRBV2 with TRBJ2-3; TRBD2 matches at 9 bases. V was clipped by 6 bases and J by 1 base; unmatched bases: 5. The germline gives CDR1 SNHLY, CDR2 FYNNEI. The CDR3 sequence is 15 residues long.